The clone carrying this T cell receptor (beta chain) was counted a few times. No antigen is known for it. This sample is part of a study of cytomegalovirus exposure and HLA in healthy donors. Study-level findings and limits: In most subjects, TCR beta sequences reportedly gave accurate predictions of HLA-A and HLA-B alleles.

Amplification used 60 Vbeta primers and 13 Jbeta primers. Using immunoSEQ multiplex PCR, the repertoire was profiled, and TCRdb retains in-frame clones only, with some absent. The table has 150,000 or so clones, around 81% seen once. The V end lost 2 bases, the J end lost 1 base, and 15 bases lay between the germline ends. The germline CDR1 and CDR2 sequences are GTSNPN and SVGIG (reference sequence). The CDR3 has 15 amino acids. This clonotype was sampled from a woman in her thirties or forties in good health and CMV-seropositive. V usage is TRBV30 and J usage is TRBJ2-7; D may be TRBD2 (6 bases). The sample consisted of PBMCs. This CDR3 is CAWSLGGAGSYEQYF. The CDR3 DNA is TGTGCCTGGAGTCTTGGAGGGGCTGGATCCTACGAGCAGTACTTC.